The 20 T cell receptor beta chains below come from one sample, sequenced in a study of CD8+CD57+ T cells in acquired aplastic anemia. Profiling of TCR beta VDJ combinations and CDR3 sequences used genomic DNA as template. MiXCR was run by TCRdb on the reads, yielding one entry per CDR3 protein. The sample lists some 240,000 distinct CDR3 sequences; about 37% were seen once. Sequenced input: sorted CD4+, CD8+, or CD8+CD57+ T cells (not recorded which) from PBMCs. These receptors originate from a human donor in good health, serving as a control.

This clonotype was counted between two and nine times. The V gene is TRBV4-1, the J gene TRBJ1-5; D is unresolved. The CDR3 runs 18 residues. Germline V gene lookup returns CDR1 MGHRA and CDR2 YSYEKL. The germline V and J ends were trimmed by 0 bases and 0 bases, with 15 bases remaining between them. CDR3 region: CASSQDRLADYSNQPQHF. CDR3 in DNA: TGCGCCAGCAGCCAAGATCGTCTGGCAGATTATAGCAATCAGCCCCAGCATTTT.

Only a few counts were recorded for this clonotype. This chain uses TRBV20-1 with TRBJ2-2, with a tentative D call TRBD2 (6 bases). Germline V lookup: CDR1 DFQATT, CDR2 SNEGSKA (reference sequence). The CDR3 totals 14 residues. Trimming shortened V by 3 bases and J by 2 bases, and 10 bases separated the two germline ends. CDR3 bases: TGCAGTGCTAGCGGGGGTATCAACACCGGGGAGCTGTTTTTT. Protein: CSASGGINTGELFF.

The rearrangement uses TRBV5-4 and TRBJ2-6; unclear D gene. V lost 4 bases to trimming and J lost 0 bases, with 5 bases between them. Germline CDR1 SGHNT, CDR2 YYREEE (reference sequence). The CDR3 consists of 14 residues. The CDR3 reads CASSPTSGANVLTF. The CDR3 bases are TGTGCCAGCAGCCCTACCTCTGGGGCCAACGTCCTGACTTTC.

J is TRBJ1-1 and V is TRBV15, with TRBD1 identical over 8 bases. Per germline, CDR1 LNHNV and CDR2 YYDKDF (reference sequence). J lost 1 base, V lost 4 bases, and 2 bases had no gene match. CDR3 length equals 14 residues. This CDR3 is CATSTGQGNTEAFF. CDR3 coding DNA: TGTGCCACCAGCACCGGACAGGGGAACACTGAAGCTTTCTTT.

To note about this clonotype: A read error may explain this, as a much larger clone is one base away. This chain connects TRBV20-1 to TRBJ2-7, with TRBD2 matching over 7 bases. The germline gives CDR1 DFQATT, CDR2 SNEGSKA (reference sequence). The CDR3 is made up of 13 amino acids. With V trimmed by 2 bases and J by 3 bases, 4 bases remained unmatched. The DNA of the CDR3 is TGCAGTGCTAGAACGGGGGGTTTCTACGAGCAGTACTTC. Amino acids: CSARTGGFYEQYF.

CDR3 in DNA: TGTGCCAGCAGCTCCCACTCCTCCGAGACCCAGTACTTC. It yields the protein CASSSHSSETQYF. This chain joins TRBV7-2 and TRBJ2-5; no clear D. Trimming stripped 4 bases from V and 5 bases from J, with 11 bases between. The CDR3 loop spans 13 amino acids. Germline V lookup: CDR1 SGHTA, CDR2 FQGNSA.

The chain uses TRBV5-1 and TRBJ2-2; D could derive from TRBD1 or TRBD2 (5 bases each). Trimming removed 2 bases from V and 0 bases from J, with 11 bases in between. This CDR3 has 16 amino acids. Germline CDR1 SGHRS, CDR2 YFSETQ. CDR3 coding DNA: TGCGCCAGCAGCTTCTCGGGACCACCGAACACCGGGGAGCTGTTTTTT. Translation: CASSFSGPPNTGELFF.

The V call is TRBV5-1, the J call TRBJ2-1; TRBD2 might be the D (5 bases). V was trimmed by 7 bases and J by 4 bases, leaving 6 bases between them. CDR3 length: 11 residues. Germline V gene sequence: CDR1 SGHRS, CDR2 YFSETQ. The CDR3 here is CASGGYNEQFF. The CDR3 DNA sequence: TGCGCCAGCGGCGGGTACAATGAGCAGTTCTTC.

This clonotype was seen once. The chain joins TRBV2 to TRBJ1-2; TRBD1 matches at 10 bases. The V segment lost 6 bases and the J segment 3 bases; nucleotides outside the gene matches: 7. CDR1 and CDR2 (germline): SNHLY, FYNNEI. This CDR3 has 15 amino acids. The CDR3 bases are TGTGCCAGCAGCTCGGGACAGGGGCGGGACTATGGCTACACCTTC. Amino acid sequence: CASSSGQGRDYGYTF.

The CDR3 reads CASSVETSGSYEQYF. CDR3 nucleotides: TGTGCCAGCAGCGTAGAGACTAGCGGGAGTTACGAGCAGTACTTC. The rearrangement links TRBV9 to TRBJ2-7, with TRBD2 matching over 12 bases. Trimming took 0 bases from V and 4 from J; bases not matched to a gene: 2. This CDR3 has 15 residues. Germline lookup yields CDR1 SGDLS and CDR2 YYNGEE.

This chain uses TRBV5-1 with TRBJ1-6; a weak D match, TRBD1 (5 bases). The CDR3 has 13 amino acids. Trimming took 5 bases from V and 5 from J, leaving 8 bases between them. CDR1 is SGHRS and CDR2 is YFSETQ in the germline V gene. The CDR3 bases are TGCGCCAGCAGGCCGACAGATAATTCACCCCTCCACTTT. Translating it yields CASRPTDNSPLHF. Using reference TRBV5-1 and TRBJ1-6 for the parts outside the CDR3, the full variable domain is KAGVTQTPRYLIKTRGQQVTLSCSPISGHRSVSWYQQTPGQGLQFLFEYFSETQRNKGNFPGRFSGRQFSNSRSEMNVSTLELGDSALYLCASRPTDNSPLHFGNGTRLTVT.

To note about this clonotype: With a much larger clone just one base away, this may be a read error. The rearrangement links TRBV9 to TRBJ2-7; D gene ambiguous. CDR1 is SGDLS and CDR2 is YYNGEE in the germline V gene. This CDR3 comprises 13 residues. V gave up 4 bases and J gave up 2 bases, with 10 bases separating them. CDR3: CASSRLAPYEQYF. The CDR3 bases are TGTGCCAGCAGCCGTCTGGCACCCTACGAGCAGTACTTC.

As to this clonotype: This may be a read error, as it is one base from a much larger clone. J is TRBJ1-2 and V is TRBV12-3 or TRBV12-4, with D hard to call. Trimming shortened V by 6 bases and J by 9 bases, and 14 bases separated the two germline ends. CDR3 length: 12 residues. CDR3 sequence (DNA): TGTGCCAGCAGCCACACCCTAAGGAGCTACACCTTC. It encodes CASSHTLRSYTF.

This clonotype was seen a handful of times. This rearrangement joins TRBV24-1 to TRBJ2-2; D remains unclear. This CDR3 is 13 amino acids long. The ends were cut back, 4 bases at V and 2 bases at J, with 4 bases in the middle. Germline-derived CDR1 and CDR2 are KGHDR and SFDVKD. The CDR3 sequence is CATSEFNTGELFF. CDR3 coding DNA: TGTGCCACCAGTGAGTTTAACACCGGGGAGCTGTTTTTT.

This clonotype occurred many times. The chain uses TRBV5-4 and TRBJ1-6; TRBD1 might be the D (6 bases). The CDR3 extends over 16 amino acids. V lost 0 bases and J lost 7, with 14 bases in between. Germline CDR1 SGHNT, CDR2 YYREEE (reference sequence). The CDR3 region has the DNA TGTGCCAGCAGCTTGGATTTGATACAGGGAAATTCACCCCTCCACTTT. It yields the protein CASSLDLIQGNSPLHF.

This clonotype was counted many times. The chain combines TRBV20-1 with TRBJ2-3; no reliable D call. V dropped 2 bases and J dropped 0 bases, with 9 bases sitting between them. The CDR3 contains 14 residues. The germline CDR1 and CDR2 sequences are DFQATT and SNEGSKA (reference sequence). Here the CDR3 reads CSARRLESTDTQYF. The CDR3 DNA sequence: TGCAGTGCTAGAAGGCTAGAGAGCACAGATACGCAGTATTTT.

J is TRBJ1-2 and V is TRBV24-1; a weak D match, TRBD1 (6 bases). The V and J ends lost 9 bases and 3 bases respectively, with 22 bases between them. Per germline, CDR1 KGHDR and CDR2 SFDVKD. The CDR3 is 16 amino acids. CDR3 sequence reads: CATGGGTRITDYGYTF. Here the CDR3 DNA reads TGTGCCACCGGGGGGGGGACAAGAATTACTGACTATGGCTACACCTTC.

A remark on this clonotype: This clone may be a read error of a much larger clone one base away. The chain's CDR3 is CASSYPQRDRRWDFF. The CDR3 DNA follows: TGTGCCAGCAGTTACCCCCAACGTGACAGAAGGTGGGATTTCTTT. The chain has TRBV6-7 and TRBJ1-1, with a tentative D call TRBD1 (5 bases). TRBV6-7 is an ORF, with its function uncertain. Trimming took 2 bases from V and 13 from J, leaving 23 bases between them. This CDR3 is built from 15 residues.

In its sample, this clonotype was seen many times. This chain connects TRBV7-3 to TRBJ2-2; D is uncertain. The ends were cut back, 3 bases at V and 7 bases at J, with 12 bases in the middle. The V gene's germline CDR1 is SGHTA and CDR2 FQGTGA. CDR3 length: 14 amino acids. CDR3 nucleotides: TGTGCCAGCAGCTTCCTAGGTGGTGGCGGGGAGCTGTTTTTT. Translating it yields CASSFLGGGGELFF.

The chain couples TRBV10-3 to TRBJ1-1; TRBD1 aligns across 7 bases. Germline V gives CDR1 ENHRY, CDR2 SYGVKD. The CDR3 length is 14 residues. V shed 6 bases and J 5 bases; nucleotides not matched to a gene: 9. The CDR3 spells CAIRGTGEATEAFF. Here the CDR3 DNA reads TGTGCCATCAGGGGAACAGGGGAGGCGACTGAAGCTTTCTTT.